This record covers a single T cell receptor (beta chain). The data originate from a study of blood T cell repertoires in COVID-19. Study summary: Researchers got acute and convalescent COVID-19 samples from the United States, Italy and Spain. The analysed material was cDNA or gDNA that came from T cells, B-cell-depleted T cells, or PBMCs.

Seattle patients were enrolled while actively infected and followed longitudinally. Original data processing: Scientists estimated how many nucleated cells there were by amplifying reference gene primers. Sequencing was performed with immunoSEQ multiplex PCR; in TCRdb, only in-frame clones are kept and a portion is missing. V and J calls and clone size are those listed in that table; D and trimming were worked out from the DNA. Of under 250,000 clones listed, around 89% are singletons. The germline V gene has CDR1 SGHTA and CDR2 FQGNSA. CDR3 size: 16 residues. V shed 1 base and J shed 2 bases, with 11 bases lying between them.

The rearrangement links TRBV7-2 to TRBJ2-2; a weak D match, TRBD1 (6 bases). This clonotype was obtained from a man between 25 and 39 years old with COVID-19, enrolled during active disease. Sequencing input: peripheral blood. The CDR3 loop reads CASSLVPGANTGELFF. The CDR3 coding sequence is TGTGCCAGCAGCTTAGTCCCAGGGGCTAACACCGGGGAGCTGTTTTTT.